This record looks at one TCR beta chain sequence and its context. Its antigen is undetermined. This sample stems from a study of cytomegalovirus exposure and HLA in healthy donors. Overall study context: The early release's HLA-typed donors yielded tens of millions of unique TCRs.

Notes on the study in general: With DRB1 most and HLA-C fewest, TCR association rates differed between HLA loci in a later analysis. Cytomegalovirus-associated status was assigned to more than 150 TCR beta chains. Most likely, a cluster of highly shared sequence variants arose as a sequencing artifact.

PCR was performed using 60 Vbeta and 13 Jbeta primers. Sequencing used immunoSEQ multiplex PCR; TCRdb keeps in-frame clones, though not all of them. The sample consists of 100,000 to 150,000 clones, about three quarters of them appearing once. V lost 2 bases and J lost 6, with 3 bases in between. Per the germline V gene, CDR1 is SGHDT and CDR2 is YYEEEE. The CDR3 totals 11 residues. The sample consisted of PBMCs. The receptor comes from a female donor in good health and CMV-seronegative. The chain joins TRBV5-6 to TRBJ2-1; no reliable D call. The CDR3 DNA sequence: TGTGCCAGCAGCTTCGGCAATGAGCAGTTCTTC. Its protein product is CASSFGNEQFF. The full variable domain, rest sourced from reference TRBV5-6 and TRBJ2-1, is DAGVTQSPTHLIKTRGQQVTLRCSPKSGHDTVSWYQQALGQGPQFIFQYYEEEERQRGNFPDRFSGHQFPNYSSELNVNALLLGDSALYLCASSFGNEQFFGPGTRLTVL.